This TCR beta chain was sequenced in a study of T-cell reconstitution after alpha-beta-depleted transplantation in children. A library of TCRbeta sequences, prepared with unique molecular identifiers, was generated. TCRdb reprocessed the PCR reads via MiXCR and lists one record per CDR3 protein. This repertoire shows about 610,000 distinct CDR3 sequences, roughly a tenth found once; its top ten account for less than 5%. V dropped 2 bases and J dropped 1 base, with 6 bases sitting between them. The CDR3 length is 15 residues. The germline CDR1 and CDR2 sequences are MNHEY and SVGEGT. The specimen comprised PBMCs from the stem cell graft donor, sampled from the stem cell graft. The chain carries TRBV6-2 or TRBV6-3 and TRBJ2-6, with D uncertain. This clonotype originated in a human donor who donated a stem cell graft to a child with acute myeloid leukemia. CDR3 nucleotides: TGTGCCAGCAGTTACCCAGGTTCTGGGGCCAACGTCCTGACTTTC. Its protein product is CASSYPGSGANVLTF.